This TCR beta chain was captured by sequencing in a study of blood T cell repertoires in COVID-19 (dated by TCRdb to about 2020). With respect to the entire study: Collaborator samples came from the United States, Italy and Spain and covered acute and convalescent phases of COVID-19. The prospective study material was composed of cDNA or gDNA derived from T cells, B-cell-depleted T cells, or PBMCs. Deeply sampled blood TCRbeta repertoires from subjects exposed to, actively infected with, or recovered from COVID-19 were included in the dataset. The repertoires were released in a freely available public database intended as a resource for research on the immune response to SARS-CoV-2. The samples were drawn from two sources: the first 160 participants of the ongoing ImmuneRACE study, and over 1,000 subjects contributed by 6 global collaborators. Sample metadata almost always included a de-identified subject ID, COVID-19 status, age in years and sex. Where available, HLA class I and class II types were taken from metadata supplied by the sample provider and were not determined by assay-based typing.

Unmatched junction bases come to 4, with V trimmed by 5 bases and J by 6 bases. The CDR3 runs 14 residues from the cysteine to the phenylalanine. Only CDR3 DNA is held: 42 bases, read in frame from base 1. Reading the germline V gene gives CDR1 MDHEN and CDR2 SYDVKM. What the work shows at the level of the full study, not this receptor alone: The quantity of clinical and demographic metadata differed by source and by participant and was supplied without curation.

The immunoSEQ Assay, a bias-controlled multiplex PCR, was used to amplify TCRbeta CDR3 regions from genomic DNA. The paper's processing steps were these. Nucleated cell counts per sample were estimated from amplification of reference gene primers within the assay. To quantify the absolute abundance of each unique TCRbeta CDR3 rearrangement, sequence reads were collapsed and filtered. For each sample, productive Simpson clonality was calculated by taking the square root of Simpson's diversity index across productive rearrangements. TCRdb took this table from immuneACCESS and kept in-frame rearrangements with V and J called. Such tables lack part of the clones; where checked against another copy, unresolved V genes explain under half of the gap, and the rest is unexplained. The D gene and trimming were derived from the DNA, and the V and J assignments and clone size from that table. The sample yields roughly 97,000 clones; about 80% were counted once. The ten most abundant clones make up under 30% of the sample.

Collaborating institutions collected whole blood in K2EDTA tubes following their own protocols. Collaborator samples were shipped for TCRbeta analysis as frozen whole blood, isolated PBMCs, or DNA extracted from either sample type. In the case of this clone: Its antigen is currently not known. The sample holds no much larger clone one base away, and base qualities are not on file.

Sequencing input: peripheral blood. The chain is made from TRBV28 and TRBJ1-2; 12 central nucleotides agree with TRBD1. The sequence derives from a man aged 55 to 70 with acute or convalescent COVID-19. CDR3 reads: CASSPGTGGDGYTF. The nucleotide sequence reads as follows: TGTGCCAGCAGTCCTGGGACAGGGGGCGATGGCTACACCTTC.